Shown below are 21 T cell receptor beta chains from a single sample sequenced in a study of blood T cells in healthy people across ages. The authors ran a second PCR of about 6 to 12 cycles using a sample-barcoded 5' primer and a J-beta primer mix. From the 5' RACE reads, TCRdb called clonotypes with MiXCR, one entry per CDR3 protein. The table shows fewer than 1.5 million distinct CDR3 sequences, with approximately 40% occurring only once. The specimen sequenced was blood. The source of these receptors is a woman under 30 in good health.

The chain has TRBV3-1 and TRBJ1-2, with D hard to call. In germline, CDR1 is LGHDT, CDR2 YNNKEL (reference sequence). The CDR3 totals 16 residues. V lost 4 bases to trimming and J lost 8 bases, with 23 bases between them. CDR3 sequence reads: CASSPVGASYYNGYTF. Written as DNA, the CDR3 is TGTGCCAGCAGCCCAGTGGGTGCCAGTTACTATAACGGCTACACCTTC.

In its sample, this clonotype was seen a few times. The CDR3 DNA sequence: TGTGCCAGCAGTGAACTCCTGGGTATTCACAATGAGCAGTTCTTC. Its protein product is CASSELLGIHNEQFF. The rearrangement links TRBV6-4 to TRBJ2-1; D remains unclear. V was trimmed by 3 bases and J by 5 bases, leaving 14 bases between them. In germline, CDR1 is MRHNA, CDR2 SNTAGT. The CDR3 extends over 15 amino acids.

The chain is built from TRBV18 and TRBJ1-2; D might be TRBD1 (6 bases). The V gene's germline CDR1 is KGHSH and CDR2 LQKENI. V lost 10 bases to trimming and J lost 1 base, with 19 bases between them. The CDR3 totals 15 residues. CDR3 protein: CANSPRGPFNYGYTF. The CDR3 DNA reads TGTGCCAACTCCCCTCGGGGGCCCTTTAACTATGGCTACACCTTC.

The chain employs TRBV10-3 and TRBJ2-3, with 13 bases that match TRBD2. The V and J ends lost 6 bases and 0 bases, in that order; junction bases with no gene match: 3. Germline values: CDR1 ENHRY, CDR2 SYGVKD. CDR3 length: 16 residues. The CDR3 sequence: CAIRRTSGGSTDTQYF. The CDR3 nucleotides are TGTGCCATCAGACGGACTAGCGGGGGAAGCACAGATACGCAGTATTTT.

There are a few counts of this clonotype. V usage is TRBV7-9 and J usage is TRBJ2-5; perhaps TRBD1 as D (5 bases). CDR1 and CDR2 (germline): SEHNR, FQNEAQ (reference sequence). The CDR3 loop spans 14 amino acids. Trimming took 5 bases from V and 1 from J, leaving 11 bases between them. The CDR3 region is CASSRVTVQETQYF. The CDR3 region has the DNA TGTGCCAGCAGCCGCGTGACAGTCCAAGAGACCCAGTACTTC.

This clonotype was counted many times. The CDR3: CASSQVGYNEKLFF. The CDR3 DNA sequence: TGTGCCAGCAGCCAAGTGGGATATAATGAAAAACTGTTTTTT. The chain has TRBV3-1 and TRBJ1-4; the D is unclear. The V gene's germline CDR1 is LGHDT and CDR2 YNNKEL (reference sequence). The CDR3 spans 14 residues. V shed 1 base and J shed 4 bases, with 7 bases lying between them.

On this clonotype: The junction does not match germline at one end; this may be a read error. The chain has TRBV20-1 and TRBJ1-2; D is unclear. Per germline, CDR1 DFQATT and CDR2 SNEGSKA (reference sequence). The CDR3 has 15 residues. CDR3 nucleotide sequence: TGCAGTGCTAGAGAGCTCGGAGATTCTAACTATGGCTACATCTTC. Translating it yields CSARELGDSNYGYIF.

V usage is TRBV20-1 and J usage is TRBJ2-1; the match to TRBD2 covers 13 bases. The germline V gene encodes CDR1 DFQATT and CDR2 SNEGSKA (reference sequence). This CDR3 is built from 16 residues. V shed 8 bases, J shed 0 bases, and the junction held 7 bases outside the gene matches. CDR3 sequence: CSPSGLAGASYNEQFF. CDR3 nucleotide sequence: TGCAGTCCGTCAGGACTAGCGGGAGCCTCCTACAATGAGCAGTTCTTC.

The chain is built from TRBV12-3 or TRBV12-4 and TRBJ2-1; D gene uncertain. TRBJ2-7 matches the DNA end more closely, so the J call is doubtful. The CDR3 covers 15 residues. The CDR3, as DNA: TGTGCCACGCTGAGGCGTGATAGCTCCTACAATGAGCAGTACTTC. Translating gives CATLRRDSSYNEQYF.

This clonotype was picked up a small number of times. The V and J genes are TRBV9 and TRBJ2-7; maybe TRBD2 (6 bases). Trimming pared 1 base from V and 6 bases from J, leaving 14 bases between. The CDR3 contains 14 residues. Germline V CDR1 and CDR2: SGDLS, YYNGEE. DNA of the CDR3: TGTGCCAGCAGCGTAACCGGGGGATTGCGCGAGCAGTACTTC. Residues: CASSVTGGLREQYF.

The J gene is TRBJ2-7, the V gene TRBV4-1; D is uncertain. The CDR3 extends over 16 amino acids. Trimming took 4 bases from V and 2 from J, leaving 18 bases between them. Germline V gives CDR1 MGHRA, CDR2 YSYEKL. The CDR3 nucleotides read TGCGCCAGCAGCCTCTACTCTGGGGAACGGACCTACGAGCAGTACTTC. It yields the protein CASSLYSGERTYEQYF.

Only a few counts were recorded for this clonotype. The rearrangement joins TRBV7-9 to TRBJ1-2, with 7 bases matching TRBD1. The CDR3 is 15 amino acids. The V gene end was trimmed by 5 bases and the J gene end by 6 bases; junction bases not matched to a gene: 12. CDR1 is SEHNR and CDR2 is FQNEAQ in the germline V gene (reference sequence). CDR3 DNA: TGTGCCAGCAGCAACAAACCTTCCGGGACAGATGGCTACACCTTC. Encoded protein: CASSNKPSGTDGYTF.

This rearrangement joins TRBV9 to TRBJ1-2; 9 bases map to TRBD1. Germline assignment: CDR1 SGDLS and CDR2 YYNGEE. The junction had 11 bases not matched to a gene; V was cut back by 3 bases and J by 5 bases. The CDR3 loop spans 16 amino acids. CDR3 bases: TGTGCCAGCAGCGCACAGGGGGCCCACCTTACTTATGGCTACACCTTC. Its protein product is CASSAQGAHLTYGYTF.

Here the CDR3 reads CASSKSGAGYGYTF. CDR3 coding DNA: TGTGCCAGCAGCAAATCGGGGGCAGGCTATGGCTACACCTTC. V gene TRBV7-2 combines with J gene TRBJ1-2; D may be TRBD1 (6 bases). V lost 5 bases and J lost 4, with 14 bases in between. CDR1 and CDR2 (germline): SGHTA, FQGNSA. The CDR3 extends over 14 amino acids.

The chain employs TRBV7-8 and TRBJ2-7; perhaps TRBD2 as D (7 bases). Trimming left V 2 bases short and J 0 bases short, with 11 bases between. This CDR3 has 15 amino acids. Germline lookup yields CDR1 SGHVS and CDR2 FQNEAQ. The chain's CDR3 is CASSLLADSSYEQYF. CDR3 sequence (DNA): TGTGCCAGCAGCTTACTAGCGGACAGCTCCTACGAGCAGTACTTC.

This clonotype has only a few counts. The V gene is TRBV15, the J gene TRBJ2-4; D is perhaps TRBD1 (6 bases). Germline assignment: CDR1 LNHNV and CDR2 YYDKDF (reference sequence). Between the trimmed V and J ends, which lost 0 bases and 8 bases, there was a span of 14 bases. This CDR3 comprises 15 residues. CDR3 sequence (DNA): TGTGCCACCAGCAGAGAGAACAGGGTTGGGGACATTCAGTACTTC. Its translation is CATSRENRVGDIQYF. Supplemented by reference TRBV15 and TRBJ2-4, the full variable domain reads DAMVIQNPRYQVTQFGKPVTLSCSQTLNHNVMYWYQQKSSQAPKLLFHYYDKDFNNEADTPDNFQSRRPNTSFCFLDIRSPGLGDTAMYLCATSRENRVGDIQYFGAGTRLSVL.

V is TRBV11-2 and J is TRBJ1-2; weak D call: TRBD1 (6 bases). Trimming left V 1 base short and J 2 bases short, with 11 bases between. Germline V gene sequence: CDR1 SGHAT, CDR2 FQNNGV. CDR3 length: 15 residues. CDR3 sequence: CASSLAGTTNYGYTF. CDR3 in DNA: TGTGCCAGCAGCTTAGCCGGGACAACAAACTATGGCTACACCTTC.

This clonotype came up a few times. V gene TRBV28 combines with J gene TRBJ2-5, with 11 bases that match TRBD2. The junction had 7 bases not matched to a gene; V was cut back by 10 bases and J by 3 bases. The germline CDR1 and CDR2 sequences are MDHEN and SYDVKM. The CDR3 has 14 residues. The CDR3 protein is CATLTSGKEETQYF. The DNA for the CDR3 is TGTGCCACCCTGACTAGCGGGAAAGAAGAGACCCAGTACTTC.

The chain is built from TRBV3-1 and TRBJ2-1, with TRBD2 identical over 16 bases. The CDR3 is 15 amino acids. Looked up from germline, CDR1 is LGHDT and CDR2 is YNNKEL (reference sequence). Trimming cost V 6 bases and J 13 bases; bases outside gene matches: 9. As DNA, the CDR3 is TGTGCCAGCAGTCCCGGGACTAGCGGGAGGGTCCCCCAGTTCTTC. As protein: CASSPGTSGRVPQFF.

This clonotype occurred a few times. The CDR3 loop reads CSARGGLLTDTQYF. CDR3 nucleotides: TGCAGTGCTAGGGGGGGGCTGTTAACAGATACGCAGTATTTT. The chain recombines TRBV20-1 with TRBJ2-3; perhaps TRBD2 as D (7 bases). The CDR3 has 14 residues. CDR1 and CDR2 from the germline V gene are DFQATT and SNEGSKA (reference sequence). V lost 3 bases to trimming and J lost 3 bases, with 13 bases between them.

The table lists this clonotype with a few counts. The rearrangement joins TRBV7-2 to TRBJ2-1; D ambiguous. The end of the DNA aligns better with TRBJ2-7, so the J call may be wrong. Germline V gene sequence: CDR1 SGHTA, CDR2 FQGNSA. The CDR3 consists of 13 residues. The CDR3: CASSLQLYNEQYF. The CDR3 DNA sequence: TGTGCCAGCAGCCTCCAGCTTTACAATGAGCAGTACTTC.